Listed here are 25 T cell receptor beta chains from one sample, sequenced in a study of cytotoxic CD8 clonotypes in ibrutinib-treated CLL. Produced via immunoSEQ multiplex PCR; TCRdb's table is partial and in-frame only. This repertoire shows about 35,000 clones, 49% found once; its top ten account for 18%. The sample in question was PBMCs, obtained before ibrutinib treatment. These receptors all come from a human donor with chronic lymphocytic leukemia.

This clone has just a few counts. The V gene is TRBV7-3, the J gene TRBJ2-2, with 7 bases lining up with TRBD2. The germline gives CDR1 SGHTA, CDR2 FQGTGA. With V trimmed by 2 bases and J by 4 bases, 4 bases remained unmatched. The CDR3 has 15 amino acids. In nucleotides, the CDR3 is TGTGCCAGCAGCTTAGGACTAGGCGGCACCGGGGAGCTGTTTTTT. Translation gives CASSLGLGGTGELFF.

On this clone: A far larger clone is one base from this, pointing to a likely read error. The chain combines TRBV6-9 with TRBJ1-4; no clear D gene. CDR1 and CDR2 (germline): MNHGY, SVAAGI. The CDR3 contains 14 residues. CDR3 protein: CASSYGSEGEKPFF. As DNA, the CDR3 is TGTGCCAGCAGTTATGGGTCGGAGGGTGAAAAACCGTTTTTT.

V is TRBV2 and J is TRBJ2-3; D uncertain. The V end was cut by 8 bases, the J end by 0 bases, with 12 bases between. Germline CDR1 SNHLY, CDR2 FYNNEI. CDR3 size: 14 residues. The CDR3 sequence is CASFGWSSTDTQYF. The CDR3 bases are TGTGCCAGCTTTGGATGGTCGAGCACAGATACGCAGTATTTT.

The chain links TRBV7-9 to TRBJ1-4, with D perhaps TRBD1 (5 bases). Per germline, CDR1 SEHNR and CDR2 FQNEAQ (reference sequence). The CDR3 sequence is 16 residues long. With 3 bases removed from V and 2 bases from J, the gap between germline ends came to 13 bases. Here the CDR3 DNA reads TGTGCCAGCAGCTTCGGGACCATTGGGACTAATGAAAAACTGTTTTTT. Protein sequence: CASSFGTIGTNEKLFF.

The V gene is TRBV18, the J gene TRBJ2-7; D is possibly TRBD1 (5 bases). V shed 3 bases and J shed 0 bases, with 9 bases lying between them. The CDR3 loop spans 14 amino acids. Germline assignment: CDR1 KGHSH and CDR2 LQKENI. The CDR3 spells CASSPGDSSYEQYF. The CDR3 region has the DNA TGTGCCAGCTCACCCGGAGACAGCTCCTACGAGCAGTACTTC.

The count of this clone is one. CDR3 amino acids: CASRLWPPIVPHGYTF. The CDR3 DNA is TGTGCCAGCAGGTTGTGGCCCCCTATCGTCCCTCATGGCTACACCTTC. The genes are TRBV27 and TRBJ1-2; D is unclear. The CDR3 is made up of 16 amino acids. Trimming shortened V by 6 bases and J by 6 bases, and 23 bases separated the two germline ends. The germline V gene encodes CDR1 MNHEY and CDR2 SMNVEV (reference sequence).

The gene calls are TRBV14 and TRBJ2-7; D gene unclear. V was trimmed by 0 bases and J by 2 bases, leaving 5 bases between them. Germline values: CDR1 SGHDN, CDR2 FVKESK. The CDR3 is 13 residues long. The CDR3 region has the DNA TGTGCCAGCAGCCAAGAGTGGACCTACGAGCAGTACTTC. This translates into CASSQEWTYEQYF.

This clone was found a few times. The chain links TRBV30 to TRBJ1-2, with D hard to call. CDR3 length: 11 residues. Trimming removed 7 bases from V and 2 bases from J, with 8 bases in between. Per the germline V gene, CDR1 is GTSNPN and CDR2 is SVGIG (reference sequence). CDR3 DNA: TGTGCCTTTGGGGAAAACTATGGCTACACCTTC. It translates to CAFGENYGYTF.

This clone is classed as large. The chain combines TRBV14 with TRBJ2-7; D possibly matches TRBD1 or TRBD2 (5 bases each). Germline V gene lookup returns CDR1 SGHDN and CDR2 FVKESK. This CDR3 has 16 residues. The V end was cut by 0 bases, the J end by 6 bases, with 18 bases between. The CDR3 DNA reads TGTGCCAGCAGCCAAGATCAGTTTGGGGGATTTCGCGAGCAGTACTTC. Translated, it gives CASSQDQFGGFREQYF. Variable domain in full (rest from reference TRBV14 and TRBJ2-7): EAGVTQFPSHSVIEKGQTVTLRCDPISGHDNLYWYRRVMGKEIKFLLHFVKESKQDESGMPNNRFLAERTGGTYSTLKVQPAELEDSGVYFCASSQDQFGGFREQYFGPGTRLTVT.

The V and J genes are TRBV19 and TRBJ2-5; 8 nucleotides match TRBD1. The germline V gene encodes CDR1 LNHDA and CDR2 SQIVND (reference sequence). Trimming cost V 6 bases and J 0 bases; bases outside gene matches: 3. The length of the CDR3 is 14 residues. CDR3 nucleotide sequence: TGTGCCAGTAGCACAGGGGGGTACCAAGAGACCCAGTACTTC. Translated, it gives CASSTGGYQETQYF.

This chain joins TRBV10-2 and TRBJ2-1; TRBD2 matches at 14 bases. The CDR3 spans 13 residues. Looked up from germline, CDR1 is WSHSY and CDR2 is SAAADI. The V and J ends lost 8 bases and 15 bases, in that order; junction bases with no gene match: 9. In DNA form, the CDR3 reads TGCGCCAGCGCCGCGACTAGCGGGGGGGCTTTGTTCTTC. Its translation is CASAATSGGALFF.

This chain uses TRBV7-3 with TRBJ2-1; TRBD2 matches 10 bases. V shed 5 bases and J 7 bases; nucleotides not matched to a gene: 17. CDR1 is SGHTA and CDR2 is FQGTGA in the germline V gene. CDR3 length: 18 residues. In DNA form, the CDR3 reads TGTGCCAGCAGCCCCACTCTCTCGCCTAGCGGGGGACTAAATGAGCAGTTCTTC. Protein sequence: CASSPTLSPSGGLNEQFF.

The chain employs TRBV21-1 and TRBJ2-7. TRBV21-1 is recorded as a pseudogene. The CDR3 totals 14 residues. CDR3 DNA: TGTGCCCGGGGCCAGCCACGGTGGGTCTACGAGCAGTACTTC. It yields the protein CARGQPRWVYEQYF.

The rearrangement links TRBV5-4 to TRBJ2-1, with a possible D match to TRBD1 (5 bases). Trimming took 0 bases from V and 10 from J, leaving 11 bases between them. Germline V gene data show CDR1 as SGHNT and CDR2 as YYREEE (reference sequence). This CDR3 comprises 13 residues. CDR3 in DNA: TGTGCCAGCAGCTTGGAGGGGTCAGGCGAGCAGTTCTTC. This translates into CASSLEGSGEQFF. The full variable domain, rest sourced from reference TRBV5-4 and TRBJ2-1, is ETGVTQSPTHLIKTRGQQVTLRCSSQSGHNTVSWYQQALGQGPQFIFQYYREEENGRGNFPPRFSGLQFPNYSSELNVNALELDDSALYLCASSLEGSGEQFFGPGTRLTVL.

The V call is TRBV10-3, the J call TRBJ1-5; a weak D match, TRBD1 (6 bases). The CDR3 is 14 residues long. CDR1 is ENHRY and CDR2 is SYGVKD in the germline V gene. V lost 7 bases, J lost 7 bases, and 17 bases lay in between. The CDR3 DNA sequence: TGTGCCATCAAAGGAGAAGGGGGGCGGCAGCCCCAGCATTTT. Its protein is CAIKGEGGRQPQHF.

The sample holds one count of this clone. CDR3 region: CASSAGQGIYEQYF. CDR3 nucleotide sequence: TGTGCCAGCAGCGCCGGACAGGGAATCTACGAGCAGTACTTC. J is TRBJ2-7 and V is TRBV5-4, with 8 nucleotides matching TRBD1. V dropped 4 bases and J dropped 3; count of bases not matched to a gene: 6. The CDR3 runs 14 residues. Germline CDR1 and CDR2: SGHNT and YYREEE (reference sequence).

With regard to this clone: Germline is not matched at one junction end, which may reflect a read error. The chain combines TRBV9 with TRBJ1-1; no reliable D call. The germline gives CDR1 SGDLS, CDR2 YYNGEE. The CDR3 is made up of 14 amino acids. The CDR3 region has the DNA TGTGTCAGCAGCGTAGCTGGGTCAAGCCCCGAAGCTTTCTTT. This translates into CVSSVAGSSPEAFF.

The chain is built from TRBV27 and TRBJ2-4, with 14 nucleotides matching TRBD2. The germline CDR1 and CDR2 sequences are MNHEY and SMNVEV (reference sequence). Unmatched junction bases numbered 12, after V lost 5 bases and J lost 0 bases. This CDR3 is built from 20 residues. CDR3 protein: CASSTTGTSGGNLAKNIQYF. Here the CDR3 DNA reads TGTGCCAGCAGTACGACCGGGACTAGCGGGGGAAACCTAGCCAAAAACATTCAGTACTTC.

The rearrangement links TRBV7-8 to TRBJ1-1; D not resolved. Deletions cut 1 base from V and 5 bases from J, with 5 bases between. Germline V gives CDR1 SGHVS, CDR2 FQNEAQ. This CDR3 has 12 amino acids. CDR3 protein: CASSLDRTEAFF. CDR3 bases: TGTGCCAGCAGCTTAGACAGAACTGAAGCTTTCTTT.

The rearrangement uses TRBV7-2 and TRBJ2-3, with 9 bases lining up with TRBD1. Germline CDR1 is SGHTA and CDR2 is FQGNSA. V lost 1 base to trimming and J lost 9 bases; unmatched junction nucleotides: 2. The CDR3 covers 13 residues. CDR3 amino acids: CASSLVGTGTQYF. The CDR3 DNA sequence: TGTGCCAGCAGCTTAGTTGGGACAGGGACGCAGTATTTT.

This chain joins TRBV5-1 and TRBJ1-2; unclear D gene. The CDR3 totals 13 residues. CDR1 and CDR2 from the germline V gene are SGHRS and YFSETQ. V lost 2 bases and J 2 bases, leaving 7 bases between the germline ends. CDR3: CASSFEPNYGYTF. CDR3 sequence (DNA): TGCGCCAGCAGCTTCGAGCCCAACTATGGCTACACCTTC.

This chain uses TRBV9 with TRBJ2-7, with TRBD1 matching 10 bases. The CDR3 sequence is 15 residues long. The germline CDR1 and CDR2 sequences are SGDLS and YYNGEE. Trimming cost V 4 bases and J 0 bases; bases outside gene matches: 4. This CDR3 reads CASSPGQGLSYEQYF. The CDR3 coding sequence is TGTGCCAGCAGCCCGGGACAGGGGCTCTCCTACGAGCAGTACTTC.

The V call is TRBV19, the J call TRBJ2-3, with 11 bases that match TRBD2. CDR1 LNHDA and CDR2 SQIVND come from the germline V gene (reference sequence). The CDR3 spans 19 residues. Trimming at V came to 2 bases and at J to 2 bases, leaving 12 bases not matched to a gene. The CDR3 is CASSISALIAGGLTDTQYF. The CDR3 DNA reads as TGTGCCAGTAGTATATCGGCCCTCATAGCGGGGGGGCTCACAGATACGCAGTATTTT.

The rearrangement joins TRBV30 to TRBJ2-1; 9 nucleotides match TRBD2. The CDR3 is 13 amino acids. With 3 bases clipped from V and 9 bases from J, the junction kept 6 bases outside the gene matches. The germline gives CDR1 GTSNPN, CDR2 SVGIG (reference sequence). CDR3 amino acids: CAWRAGGPGEQFF. The CDR3 DNA reads TGTGCCTGGAGGGCGGGGGGGCCCGGTGAGCAGTTCTTC.

This clone was recorded a few times. This chain links TRBV5-6 with TRBJ2-7; 11 bases line up with TRBD2. The junction had 9 bases not matched to a gene; V was cut back by 4 bases and J by 3 bases. Germline loops: CDR1 SGHDT, CDR2 YYEEEE. The CDR3 is 16 residues long. The CDR3 DNA reads as TGTGCCAGCAGCGCCGGGCTAGCGGGGGGCGACTACGAGCAGTACTTC. Protein product: CASSAGLAGGDYEQYF.